A selection of T cell receptor beta chains follows, all from one sample in a study of T cell clones after liver transplantation. Sequencing used immunoSEQ multiplex PCR; TCRdb keeps in-frame clones, though not all of them. The sample records about 76,000 clones, 75% to 90% being singletons. The material was CD4+ T cells from blood, obtained at the 22-month timepoint. These receptors all come from a human patient who received a liver transplant. The graft donor may be the source of some T cells. Both conserved end residues are part of each CDR3. D genes are given only for firm matches. Clone size is given for some rows only: seen once, a few or many times, or a class if the clone is expanded.

abundance,j_gene,v_gene,len,d_gene,CDR3aa,CDR3nt
-,TRBJ2-3,TRBV7-2,12,-,CASSPSQDTQYF,TGTGCCAGCAGCCCCTCGCAAGATACGCAGTATTTT
once,TRBJ1-2,TRBV2,14,TRBD1,CASSRQGANYGYTF,TGTGCCAGCAGCCGACAGGGGGCCAACTATGGCTACACCTTC
-,TRBJ1-3,TRBV6-1,11,-,CASGPGNTIYF,TGTGCCAGCGGACCTGGAAACACCATATATTTT
-,TRBJ1-5,TRBV5-5,19,TRBD1,CASSQLWGQGSFGNQPQHF,TGTGCCAGCAGCCAATTATGGGGACAGGGGTCATTTGGCAATCAGCCCCAGCATTTT
-,TRBJ2-3,TRBV15,12,-,CATSSAFGTQYF,TGTGCCACCAGCAGCGCCTTTGGTACGCAGTATTTT
few,TRBJ2-3,TRBV9,15,-,CASSVAEGRTDTQYF,TGTGCCAGCAGCGTAGCGGAGGGGCGCACAGATACGCAGTATTTT
-,TRBJ1-1,TRBV7-9,13,-,CASSSTVNTEAFF,TGTGCCAGCAGCTCGACAGTGAACACTGAAGCTTTCTTT
once,TRBJ2-3,TRBV18,14,-,CASSRPISTDTQYF,TGTGCCAGCTCCCGGCCCATCAGCACAGATACGCAGTATTTT
few,TRBJ2-7,TRBV29-1,12,-,CSVEGEAYEQYF,TGCAGCGTTGAGGGGGAGGCGTACGAGCAGTACTTC
-,TRBJ2-2,TRBV11-2,13,-,CASSLERPAELFF,TGTGCCAGCAGCTTAGAAAGGCCAGCCGAGCTGTTTTTT
-,TRBJ1-2,TRBV7-2,14,-,CASSRATDNYGYTF,TGTGCCAGCAGCCGTGCAACCGATAACTATGGCTACACCTTC
-,TRBJ1-1,TRBV28,19,-,CASSSPSDRMRVANTEAFF,TGTGCCAGCAGTTCCCCCTCCGACAGGATGAGGGTAGCGAACACTGAAGCTTTCTTT
-,TRBJ1-1,TRBV7-2,18,TRBD1,CASSPDPGTGVKNTEAFF,TGTGCCAGCAGCCCAGATCCTGGGACAGGGGTTAAGAACACTGAAGCTTTCTTT
-,TRBJ1-4,TRBV7-2,14,TRBD1,CASSLGQGREKLFF,TGTGCCAGCAGCTTAGGACAGGGGCGGGAAAAACTGTTTTTT
few,TRBJ1-1,TRBV7-9,15,-,CASSPREKLNTEAFF,TGTGCCAGCAGCCCTAGAGAGAAACTGAACACTGAAGCTTTCTTT
-,TRBJ1-4,TRBV14,14,-,CASSLGVENEKLFF,TGTGCCAGCAGCCTCGGGGTCGAGAATGAAAAACTGTTTTTT
-,TRBJ1-1,TRBV6-5,15,-,CASSSHAGANTGAFF,TGTGCCAGCAGTTCCCACGCAGGGGCGAACACTGGGGCTTTCTTT
-,TRBJ1-2,TRBV10-3,18,TRBD1,CAISEPHGDRDSAYGYTF,TGTGCCATCAGTGAGCCCCATGGGGACCGGGACAGCGCATATGGCTACACCTTC
-,TRBJ1-2,TRBV19,14,TRBD1,CASTPRDRVYGYTF,TGTGCCAGTACCCCCCGGGACAGGGTCTATGGCTACACCTTC
-,TRBJ2-1,TRBV7-2,17,TRBD2,CASSTQSGAGSYNEQFF,TGTGCCAGCAGCACTCAGAGCGGGGCAGGCTCCTACAATGAGCAGTTCTTC
few,TRBJ1-2,TRBV2,12,-,CAGDLQGYGYTF,TGTGCCGGAGACTTACAGGGTTATGGCTACACCTTC
-,TRBJ1-1,TRBV7-2,14,-,CASSLSPPIETAFF,TGTGCCAGCAGCTTATCCCCCCCCATCGAGACAGCTTTCTTT
-,TRBJ2-7,TRBV7-2,15,-,CASSPGRGAAYEQYF,TGTGCCAGCAGCCCGGGACGGGGGGCAGCCTACGAGCAGTACTTC
-,TRBJ2-3,TRBV15,16,TRBD2,CATSRMVAGRRDTQYF,TGTGCCACCAGCAGAATGGTAGCGGGCCGCCGGGATACGCAGTATTTT
few,TRBJ2-7,TRBV7-3,15,-,CASSLTGGNTYEQYF,TGTGCCAGCAGCTTAACTGGCGGAAACACCTACGAGCAGTACTTC
-,TRBJ2-2,TRBV29-1,13,-,CSVVGSGHRGAVF,TGCAGCGTTGTGGGGTCCGGACACCGGGGAGCTGTTTTT
once,TRBJ1-6,TRBV2,15,TRBD1,CASSRGTGDFSPLHF,TGTGCCAGCAGTAGGGGGACAGGGGATTTTTCACCCCTCCACTTT
-,TRBJ1-1,TRBV7-8,16,TRBD1,CASSLRDRGRWTEAFF,TGTGCCAGCAGCTTGAGGGACAGGGGGCGATGGACTGAAGCTTTCTTT
once,TRBJ1-5,TRBV28,13,-,CASKQGGNQPQHF,TGTGCCAGTAAACAGGGTGGCAATCAGCCCCAGCATTTT
-,TRBJ2-1,TRBV5-1,15,-,CASSVGTTSYNEQFF,TGCGCCAGCAGCGTAGGGACAACTTCCTACAATGAGCAGTTCTTC
-,TRBJ2-2,TRBV6-1,15,TRBD1,CASNFPGQHTGELFF,TGTGCCAGCAATTTTCCGGGACAGCACACCGGGGAGCTGTTTTTT
-,TRBJ1-3,TRBV19,15,-,CASSIGQSSGNTIYF,TGTGCCAGTAGTATTGGACAGAGCTCTGGAAACACCATATATTTT
-,TRBJ1-3,TRBV18,15,-,CASSGTQSSGNTIYF,TGTGCCAGCTCGGGGACGCAAAGCTCTGGAAACACCATATATTTT